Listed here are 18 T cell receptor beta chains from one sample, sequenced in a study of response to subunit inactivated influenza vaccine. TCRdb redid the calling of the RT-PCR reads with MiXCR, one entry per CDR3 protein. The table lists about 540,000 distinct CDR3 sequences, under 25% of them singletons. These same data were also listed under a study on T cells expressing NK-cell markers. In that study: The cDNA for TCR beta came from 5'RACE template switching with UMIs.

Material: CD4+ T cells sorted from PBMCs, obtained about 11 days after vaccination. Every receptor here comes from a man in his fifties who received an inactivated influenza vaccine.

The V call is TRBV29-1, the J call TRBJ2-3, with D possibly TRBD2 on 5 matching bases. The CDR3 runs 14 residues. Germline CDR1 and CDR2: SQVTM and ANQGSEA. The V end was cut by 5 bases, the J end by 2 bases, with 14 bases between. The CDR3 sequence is CSVSAEYFTDTQYF. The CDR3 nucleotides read TGCAGCGTTTCAGCGGAGTACTTCACAGATACGCAGTATTTT.

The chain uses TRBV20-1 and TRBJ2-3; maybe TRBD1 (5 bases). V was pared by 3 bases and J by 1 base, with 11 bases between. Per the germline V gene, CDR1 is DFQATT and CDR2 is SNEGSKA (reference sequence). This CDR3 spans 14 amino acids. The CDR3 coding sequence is TGCAGTGCTAGTAAGGGGTCTGGCACAGATACGCAGTATTTT. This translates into CSASKGSGTDTQYF.

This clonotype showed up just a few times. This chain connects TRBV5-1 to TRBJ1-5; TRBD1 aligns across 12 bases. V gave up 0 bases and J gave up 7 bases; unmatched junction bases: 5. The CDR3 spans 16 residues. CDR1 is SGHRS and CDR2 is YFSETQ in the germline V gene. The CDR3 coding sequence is TGCGCCAGCAGCTTGGCCGGGACAGGGGGCCTCCAGCCCCAGCATTTT. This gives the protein CASSLAGTGGLQPQHF.

Written as DNA, the CDR3 is TGTGCCATCAGGGACCGATCTAGTCTCAACAATGAGCAGTTCTTC. Amino acid sequence: CAIRDRSSLNNEQFF. The chain uses TRBV10-3 and TRBJ2-1, with D hard to call. Between the trimmed V and J ends, which lost 6 bases and 5 bases, there was a span of 17 bases. The CDR3 runs 15 residues. Germline V lookup: CDR1 ENHRY, CDR2 SYGVKD.

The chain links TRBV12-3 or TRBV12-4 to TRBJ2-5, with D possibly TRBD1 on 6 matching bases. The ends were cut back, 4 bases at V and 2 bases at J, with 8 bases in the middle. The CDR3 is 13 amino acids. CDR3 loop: CASSSQGQETQYF. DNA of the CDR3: TGTGCCAGCAGTTCCCAGGGGCAAGAGACCCAGTACTTC.

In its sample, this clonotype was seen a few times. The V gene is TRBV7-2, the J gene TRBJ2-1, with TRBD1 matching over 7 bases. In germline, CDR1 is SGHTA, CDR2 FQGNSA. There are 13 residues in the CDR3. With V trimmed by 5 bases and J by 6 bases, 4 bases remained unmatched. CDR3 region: CASSPQGPNEQFF. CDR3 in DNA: TGTGCCAGCAGCCCACAGGGGCCCAATGAGCAGTTCTTC.

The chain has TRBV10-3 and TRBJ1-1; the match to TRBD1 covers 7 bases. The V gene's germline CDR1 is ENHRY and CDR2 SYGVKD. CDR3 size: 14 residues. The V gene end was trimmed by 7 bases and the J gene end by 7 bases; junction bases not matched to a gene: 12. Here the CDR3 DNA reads TGTGCCATCAAACGACAGGGCCCCTCTCTTGAAGCTTTCTTT. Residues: CAIKRQGPSLEAFF.

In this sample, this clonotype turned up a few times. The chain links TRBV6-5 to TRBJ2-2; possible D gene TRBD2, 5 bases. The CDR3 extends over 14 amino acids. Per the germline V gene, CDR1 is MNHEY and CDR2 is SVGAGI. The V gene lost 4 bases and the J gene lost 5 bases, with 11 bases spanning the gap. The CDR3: CASSSNRRTGELFF. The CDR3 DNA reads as TGTGCCAGCAGTTCCAACCGGAGGACCGGGGAGCTGTTTTTT.

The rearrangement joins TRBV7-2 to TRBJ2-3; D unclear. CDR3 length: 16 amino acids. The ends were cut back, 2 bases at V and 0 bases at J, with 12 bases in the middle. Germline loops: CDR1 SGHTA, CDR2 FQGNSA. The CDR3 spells CASSLFGTTSTDTQYF. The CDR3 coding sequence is TGTGCCAGCAGCTTATTTGGTACAACTAGCACAGATACGCAGTATTTT.

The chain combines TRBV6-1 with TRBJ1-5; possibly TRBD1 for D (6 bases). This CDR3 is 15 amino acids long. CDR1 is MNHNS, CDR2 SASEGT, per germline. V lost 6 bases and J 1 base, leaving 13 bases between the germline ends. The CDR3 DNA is TGTGCCAGCAGGGGCAGGGGTCAGAGCAATCAGCCCCAGCATTTT. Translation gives CASRGRGQSNQPQHF.

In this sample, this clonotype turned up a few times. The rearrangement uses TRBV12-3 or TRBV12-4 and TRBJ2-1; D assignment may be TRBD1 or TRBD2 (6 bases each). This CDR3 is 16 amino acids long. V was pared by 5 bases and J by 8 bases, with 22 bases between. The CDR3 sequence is CASSQYRGRVSDEQFF. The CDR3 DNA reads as TGTGCCAGCAGTCAATACCGGGGGCGTGTTTCCGATGAGCAGTTCTTC.

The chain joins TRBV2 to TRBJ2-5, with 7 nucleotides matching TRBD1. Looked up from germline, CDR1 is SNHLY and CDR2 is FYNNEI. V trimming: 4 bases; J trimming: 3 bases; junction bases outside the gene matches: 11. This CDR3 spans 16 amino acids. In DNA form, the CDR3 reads TGTGCCAGCAGTGCTTTTTGGGCAGGGGGTAAAGAGACCCAGTACTTC. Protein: CASSAFWAGGKETQYF.

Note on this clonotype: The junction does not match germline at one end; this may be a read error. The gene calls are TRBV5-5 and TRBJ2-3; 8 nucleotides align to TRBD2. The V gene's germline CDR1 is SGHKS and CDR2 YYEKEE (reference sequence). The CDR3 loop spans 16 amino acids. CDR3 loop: CVSSRASGGLTDTQYF. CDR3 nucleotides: TGTGTCAGCAGCCGAGCCAGCGGGGGCCTCACAGATACGCAGTATTTT.

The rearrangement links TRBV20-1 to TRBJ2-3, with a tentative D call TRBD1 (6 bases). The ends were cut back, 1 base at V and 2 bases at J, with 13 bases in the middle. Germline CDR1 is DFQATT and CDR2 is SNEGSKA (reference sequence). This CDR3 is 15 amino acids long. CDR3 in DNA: TGCAGTGCTAGAGTGTCAGGGGCGCCCACAGATACGCAGTATTTT. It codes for CSARVSGAPTDTQYF.

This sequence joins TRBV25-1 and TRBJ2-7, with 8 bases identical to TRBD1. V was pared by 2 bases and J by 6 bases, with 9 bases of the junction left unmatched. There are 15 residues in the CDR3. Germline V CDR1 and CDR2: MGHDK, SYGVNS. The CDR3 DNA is TGTGCCAGCAGTGAACCCGCAGGGGGCTGGGGCGAGCAGTACTTC. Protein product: CASSEPAGGWGEQYF.

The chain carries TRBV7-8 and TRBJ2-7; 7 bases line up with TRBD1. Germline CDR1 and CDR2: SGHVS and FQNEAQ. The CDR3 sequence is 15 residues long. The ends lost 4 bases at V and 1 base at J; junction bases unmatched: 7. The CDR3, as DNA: TGTGCCAGCAGCTCCGACAGGGTGCGATCCTACGAGCAGTACTTC. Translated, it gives CASSSDRVRSYEQYF.

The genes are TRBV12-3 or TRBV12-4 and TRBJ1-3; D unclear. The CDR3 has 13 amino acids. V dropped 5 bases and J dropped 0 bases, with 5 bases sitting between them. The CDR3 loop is CASSKTSGNTIYF. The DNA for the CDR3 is TGTGCCAGCAGTAAGACCTCTGGAAACACCATATATTTT.

The CDR3 DNA sequence: TGTGCCAGCAGTTACCTTCCAGACTATGGCTACACCTTC. Translating it yields CASSYLPDYGYTF. The chain recombines TRBV6-2 or TRBV6-3 with TRBJ1-2; no clear D. V was pared by 2 bases and J by 3 bases, with 7 bases between. CDR1 and CDR2 from the germline V gene are MNHEY and SVGEGT. The CDR3 is 13 amino acids.